This T cell receptor beta chain was obtained from a study of blood T cell repertoires in COVID-19. The wider study: Some COVID-19 samples were acute and others convalescent; all came from the United States, Italy and Spain. From T cells, B-cell-depleted T cells, or PBMCs came the material, which was cDNA or gDNA.

Per the study methods: Amplification from reference gene primers served as the basis for estimated nucleated cell counts. Assay: immunoSEQ multiplex PCR; the TCRdb copy retains only in-frame clones and omits some. The DNA gave D and trimming, while V, J and clone size come from that table. Among about 290,000 clones listed, approximately 90% were seen once. The origin of this receptor is a woman in her twenties or thirties with active or convalescent COVID-19. The sequenced sample was peripheral blood.

The CDR3 is CASSPQTGFQTEAFF. The CDR3 nucleotides are TGTGCCAGCTCACCACAGACAGGGTTTCAGACTGAAGCTTTCTTT. The chain joins TRBV18 to TRBJ1-1; 7 bases align to TRBD1. This CDR3 is 15 amino acids long. CDR1 and CDR2 from the germline V gene are KGHSH and LQKENI. The J segment lost 5 bases and the V segment lost 1 base, leaving 7 bases of the junction unmatched.